A selection of T cell receptor beta chains follows, all from one sample in a study of molecular identifiers for immune sequencing clone quantification. TCRdb reprocessed the PCR reads via MiXCR and lists one record per CDR3 protein. This sample has under 600,000 distinct CDR3 sequences, with about 21% found just once. The sequenced material came from naive CD8+ T cells from blood, with Jurkat cell RNA spiked in. Receptors were obtained from a human donor in good health. Some libraries in this study had Jurkat cell RNA spiked in. The CDR3 runs from the conserved cysteine through the conserved F or W. Fields, in order: D gene, V gene, clone size, J gene, CDR3 protein, CDR3 DNA. The D gene is left open where the match is weak. Only part of the rows carry a size: once, few, many, or a class if the clone is expanded.

>-|TRBV5-1|-|TRBJ2-7
CASSPDPGDYEQYF
TGCGCCAGCAGCCCTGACCCCGGGGACTACGAGCAGTACTTC
>-|TRBV6-2/TRBV6-3|many|TRBJ1-5
CASRSQVGAGHQPQHF
TGTGCCAGCAGATCCCAGGTCGGTGCGGGGCATCAGCCCCAGCATTTT
>-|TRBV29-1|many|TRBJ1-1
CSVESNTEAFF
TGCAGCGTTGAATCGAACACTGAAGCTTTCTTT
>-|TRBV20-1|-|TRBJ1-5
CSAREGYGNQPQHF
TGCAGTGCTAGGGAGGGTTATGGCAATCAGCCCCAGCATTTT
>TRBD2|TRBV3-1|-|TRBJ2-5
CASSHGLAGGPSSETQYF
TGTGCCAGCAGCCATGGACTAGCGGGGGGGCCTTCTTCAGAGACCCAGTACTTC
>-|TRBV7-9|many|TRBJ2-4
CASSPGAGDIQYF
TGTGCCAGCAGCCCCGGGGCTGGGGACATTCAGTACTTC
>TRBD1|TRBV20-1|-|TRBJ2-7
CSARDRLWHRGYEQYF
TGCAGTGCTAGAGATCGGCTCTGGCACAGGGGCTACGAGCAGTACTTC
>-|TRBV5-6|-|TRBJ2-3
CASRTSTQSTDTRYF
TGTGCCAGCCGCACGTCGACCCAGAGCACAGATACGCGGTATTTT
>-|TRBV7-9|many|TRBJ1-5
CATERWAEHNQPQHF
TGTGCCACCGAGCGTTGGGCAGAACACAATCAGCCCCAGCATTTT
>-|TRBV25-1|few|TRBJ1-1
CASSERLNTEAFF
TGTGCCAGCAGTGAGCGTCTGAACACTGAAGCTTTCTTT
>-|TRBV29-1|-|TRBJ2-1
CSVEATGVEQFF
TGCAGCGTTGAAGCGACGGGAGTTGAGCAGTTCTTC
>-|TRBV15|many|TRBJ1-1
CATSRDRGARAEAFF
TGTGCCACCAGCAGAGATCGGGGGGCGCGGGCTGAAGCTTTCTTT
>-|TRBV14|-|TRBJ2-7
CASNQDKGLTTSSYEQYF
TGTGCCAGCAACCAAGATAAGGGGCTAACTACCTCATCCTACGAGCAGTACTTC
>TRBD1|TRBV5-8|few|TRBJ2-4
CASSLGTGVNIQYF
TGTGCCAGCAGCTTGGGAACAGGGGTTAACATTCAGTACTTC
>-|TRBV5-8|-|TRBJ1-6
CASKVRGNSPLHF
TGTGCCAGCAAAGTACGCGGCAATTCACCCCTCCACTTT
>-|TRBV6-2/TRBV6-3|-|TRBJ2-2
CASSLRVRADTGELFF
TGTGCCAGCAGTCTCCGGGTCAGGGCGGACACCGGGGAGCTGTTTTTT
>-|TRBV7-8|few|TRBJ2-1
CASSPERGHEQFF
TGTGCCAGCAGCCCCGAAAGGGGCCATGAGCAGTTCTTC
>TRBD1|TRBV4-3|few|TRBJ2-7
CASSQGPQGANYEQYF
TGCGCCAGCAGCCAAGGCCCACAGGGGGCTAACTACGAGCAGTACTTC
>-|TRBV7-9|many|TRBJ1-4
CASSPLGEKLFF
TGTGCCAGCTCCCCACTGGGTGAAAAACTGTTTTTT
>-|TRBV4-1|many|TRBJ1-4
CASRGEGGGEKLFF
TGCGCCAGCAGGGGGGAGGGAGGAGGAGAAAAACTGTTTTTT
>-|TRBV30|-|TRBJ2-2
CAWGRVRGGELFF
TGTGCCTGGGGACGGGTGAGAGGCGGGGAGCTGTTTTTT
>TRBD1|TRBV13|many|TRBJ1-2
CASSRQGANYGYTF
TGTGCCAGCAGTCGACAGGGGGCAAACTATGGCTACACCTTC
>TRBD1|TRBV2|few|TRBJ2-3
CASRQGQANTDTQYF
TGTGCCAGCAGACAGGGACAGGCAAACACAGATACGCAGTATTTT
>TRBD2|TRBV4-3|few|TRBJ2-3
CASSQRIAGDRTDTQYF
TGCGCCAGCAGCCAGAGGATAGCGGGGGATCGGACAGATACGCAGTATTTT
>TRBD1|TRBV5-1|many|TRBJ1-4
CASSPGQGASNEKLFF
TGCGCCAGCAGCCCAGGGCAGGGGGCTTCTAATGAAAAACTGTTTTTT
>TRBD1|TRBV19|few|TRBJ1-1
CASSPGGYYTEAFF
TGTGCCAGTAGCCCAGGGGGCTATTACACTGAAGCTTTCTTT
>TRBD1|TRBV6-2/TRBV6-3|few|TRBJ2-7
CASSYSKDRGYEQYF
TGTGCCAGCAGTTACTCGAAGGACAGGGGCTACGAGCAGTACTTC
>TRBD1|TRBV6-5|-|TRBJ2-5
CASSYRQGSVQETQYF
TGTGCCAGCAGTTACCGACAGGGGAGCGTCCAAGAGACCCAGTACTTC
>-|TRBV9|many|TRBJ1-4
CASSVGQVNEKLFF
TGTGCCAGCAGCGTAGGGCAGGTTAATGAAAAACTGTTTTTT
>TRBD1|TRBV12-5|-|TRBJ1-2
CASGGTGAAYGYTF
TGTGCTAGTGGTGGGACAGGGGCGGCCTATGGCTACACCTTC
>-|TRBV21-1|few|TRBJ2-2
CASSKWGRNTGELFF
TGTGCCAGCAGCAAATGGGGGAGGAACACCGGGGAGCTGTTTTTT
>-|TRBV12-3/TRBV12-4|many|TRBJ2-6
CASSLPPGSSSGANVLTF
TGTGCCAGCAGCTTGCCCCCCGGGTCGAGCTCTGGGGCCAACGTCCTGACTTTC
>-|TRBV12-5|few|TRBJ2-5
CASGLTREATQYF
TGTGCTAGTGGCCTAACTAGGGAGGCGACCCAGTACTTC
>-|TRBV4-3|many|TRBJ2-7
CASSQDFRGTSYEQYF
TGCGCCAGCAGCCAAGATTTCCGGGGGACTTCCTACGAGCAGTACTTC
>-|TRBV13|-|TRBJ2-7
CASSPVGRAWDEQYF
TGTGCCAGCAGCCCCGTTGGAAGGGCCTGGGACGAGCAGTACTTC
>TRBD1|TRBV29-1|many|TRBJ2-3
CSVGTGSTDTQYF
TGCAGCGTGGGGACAGGGAGCACAGATACGCAGTATTTT
>-|TRBV7-9|-|TRBJ2-7
CASSSGRTTYEQYF
TGTGCCAGCAGCTCCGGACGGACTACCTACGAGCAGTACTTC
>-|TRBV7-2|many|TRBJ1-1
CASSLKGEAFF
TGTGCCAGCAGCCTCAAGGGTGAAGCTTTCTTT
>-|TRBV7-9|-|TRBJ1-4
CASNLTASRTNEKLFF
TGTGCCAGCAACTTAACCGCGTCAAGGACTAATGAAAAACTGTTTTTT
>-|TRBV5-1|many|TRBJ2-7
CASSSGTDYEQYF
TGCGCCAGCAGCTCGGGGACCGACTACGAGCAGTACTTC
>TRBD1|TRBV27|few|TRBJ2-3
CASSLGTGEDTQYF
TGTGCCAGCAGCCTAGGGACAGGGGAGGATACGCAGTATTTT